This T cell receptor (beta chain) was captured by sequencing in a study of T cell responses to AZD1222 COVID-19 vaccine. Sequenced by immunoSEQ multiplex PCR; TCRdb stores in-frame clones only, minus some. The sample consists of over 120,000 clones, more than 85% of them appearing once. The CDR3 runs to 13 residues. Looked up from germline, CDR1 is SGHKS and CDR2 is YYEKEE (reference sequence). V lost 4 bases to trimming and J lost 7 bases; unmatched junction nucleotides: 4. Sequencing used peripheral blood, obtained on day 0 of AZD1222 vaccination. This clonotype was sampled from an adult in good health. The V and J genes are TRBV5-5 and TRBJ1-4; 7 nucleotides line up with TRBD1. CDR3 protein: CASSVRTGEKLFF. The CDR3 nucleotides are TGTGCCAGCAGCGTACGGACAGGTGAAAAACTGTTTTTT.